The 28 T cell receptor beta chains listed next were all sequenced from one sample in a study of beta chain features in type 1 diabetes. Overall study findings and caveats: All four CD4+ subsets from Type 1 diabetes patients carried moderately but significantly shorter TCRB CDR3s.

These receptors have no identified antigens. The investigators reverse transcribed all of the isolated RNA, so they sequenced expressed TCRB transcripts. The data were produced by immunoSEQ multiplex PCR, yet TCRdb's version contains in-frame clones alone and is incomplete. The data show about 370,000 clones, 9.5% to 10% seen once. Sequenced sample: central memory CD4+ T cells from blood. The receptors shown here come from a young man with type 1 diabetes.

The chain recombines TRBV10-2 with TRBJ2-5, with 13 positions matching TRBD2. The CDR3 has 18 residues. CDR1 WSHSY and CDR2 SAAADI come from the germline V gene. V lost 4 bases and J lost 5; bases outside the gene matches: 13. The CDR3 DNA reads TGCGCCAGCAGTGGGGGAGGGACTAGCGGGATGCTGCGGGAGACCCAGTACTTC. It encodes CASSGGGTSGMLRETQYF.

Notes on this clone: Germline is not matched at one junction end, which may reflect a read error. The genes are TRBV9 and TRBJ2-2, with a tentative D call TRBD2 (5 bases). Germline values: CDR1 SGDLS, CDR2 YYNGEE. This CDR3 has 15 residues. This chain's CDR3 is CASGRAETNTGELLF. The CDR3 DNA reads TGTGCCAGCGGGCGAGCGGAGACTAACACCGGGGAGCTGCTTTTT.

The chain recombines TRBV30 with TRBJ2-5, with a tentative D call TRBD1 (6 bases). CDR3 length: 16 residues. V was shortened by 2 bases and J by 4 bases, with 20 bases between the two germline ends. The germline gives CDR1 GTSNPN, CDR2 SVGIG (reference sequence). The CDR3 sequence: CAWSPRGRGGSETQYF. The DNA of the CDR3 is TGTGCCTGGAGTCCTCGGGGCAGGGGCGGATCAGAGACCCAGTACTTC.

This clone has more than one count but fewer than ten. This chain uses TRBV7-6 with TRBJ1-4, with a tentative D call TRBD1 (5 bases). Trimming removed 3 bases at V and 8 bases at J, with 28 bases between. The CDR3 runs to 19 residues. The V gene's germline CDR1 is SGHVS and CDR2 FNYEAQ. CDR3 sequence reads: CASSLTRFAGRRLGEKLFF. The CDR3 coding sequence is TGTGCCAGCAGCTTGACCCGGTTCGCAGGGCGGAGGTTAGGGGAAAAACTGTTTTTT.

The chain is built from TRBV7-3 and TRBJ2-3; unclear D gene. Per the germline V gene, CDR1 is SGHTA and CDR2 is FQGTGA. Trimming pared 5 bases from V and 4 bases from J, leaving 19 bases between. This CDR3 spans 16 amino acids. The CDR3 DNA follows: TGTGCCAGCAGCCGTAATGCGGCGGTAGACTCAGATACGCAGTATTTT. Its translation is CASSRNAAVDSDTQYF.

This clone was detected a few times. The chain recombines TRBV5-4 with TRBJ1-2, with TRBD1 identical over 8 bases. This CDR3 region has 12 residues. In germline, CDR1 is SGHNT, CDR2 YYREEE (reference sequence). Trimming at V came to 4 bases and at J to 8 bases, leaving 4 bases not matched to a gene. This CDR3 reads CASSVGQGGYTF. The CDR3 bases are TGTGCCAGCAGCGTTGGACAGGGCGGCTACACCTTC.

The chain carries TRBV7-6 and TRBJ2-2; maybe TRBD1 (6 bases). V was clipped by 7 bases and J by 6 bases, with 12 bases between them. CDR3 length: 13 residues. Germline V lookup: CDR1 SGHVS, CDR2 FNYEAQ. This chain's CDR3 is CASKRQAAGELFF. The CDR3 bases are TGTGCCAGCAAGAGACAGGCGGCCGGGGAGCTGTTTTTT.

The chain carries TRBV29-1 and TRBJ1-6; perhaps TRBD1 as D (5 bases). The V gene lost 4 bases and the J gene lost 9 bases, with 16 bases spanning the gap. The length of the CDR3 is 14 residues. Germline CDR1 reads SQVTM; CDR2 reads ANQGSEA. The CDR3 region is CSVAVGTTGSPLHF. The CDR3 coding sequence is TGCAGCGTTGCAGTGGGGACTACGGGTTCACCCCTCCACTTT.

Ten or more counts support this clone. The chain joins TRBV4-2 to TRBJ2-7, with 11 bases lining up with TRBD2. The length of the CDR3 is 17 residues. The germline gives CDR1 LGHNA, CDR2 YNFKEQ. Trimming cost V 4 bases and J 2 bases; bases outside gene matches: 10. CDR3 DNA: TGTGCCAGCAGCCCCCAAGTCGGGACTAGCGGTACCTACGAGCAGTACTTC. The encoded protein is CASSPQVGTSGTYEQYF.

The gene calls are TRBV27 and TRBJ1-1, with 7 bases identical to TRBD1. This CDR3 region has 14 residues. Germline CDR1 and CDR2: MNHEY and SMNVEV (reference sequence). J lost 3 bases, V lost 4 bases, and 5 bases had no gene match. The CDR3 nucleotides read TGTGCCAGCAGTTGGAGCCAGGGGGACACTGAAGCTTTCTTT. Amino acid sequence: CASSWSQGDTEAFF.

This clone was seen more than once but under ten times. The chain is built from TRBV18 and TRBJ2-1, with 8 bases that match TRBD2. The CDR3 covers 16 residues. Losses at the gene ends were 4 bases for V and 5 bases for J; bases not matched to a gene: 10. The germline CDR1 and CDR2 sequences are KGHSH and LQKENI. The CDR3 DNA sequence: TGTGCCAGCTCACTTCAGCGGGAGAGAAGCGACAATGAGCAGTTCTTC. Its translation is CASSLQRERSDNEQFF.

This clone has a handful of counts. The chain recombines TRBV19 with TRBJ1-1, with TRBD1 matching 8 bases. This CDR3 has 16 amino acids. With V trimmed by 3 bases and J by 7 bases, 13 bases remained unmatched. Germline V gene sequence: CDR1 LNHDA, CDR2 SQIVND (reference sequence). The CDR3, as DNA: TGTGCCAGTAGTATCATTGGGATACAGGGGGAAGGTGAAGCTTTCTTT. This encodes CASSIIGIQGEGEAFF.

The chain links TRBV27 to TRBJ2-7, with a possible D match to TRBD1 (5 bases). Trimming stripped 5 bases from V and 0 bases from J, with 17 bases between. The CDR3 runs 16 residues. Per the germline V gene, CDR1 is MNHEY and CDR2 is SMNVEV (reference sequence). CDR3 in amino acids: CASSSPLGQSSYEQYF. The CDR3 DNA reads TGTGCCAGCAGTAGCCCTTTGGGGCAGAGCTCCTACGAGCAGTACTTC.

This clone showed up just a few times. The chain employs TRBV19 and TRBJ2-5, with TRBD2 matching over 8 bases. This CDR3 contains 16 residues. The J segment lost 6 bases and the V segment lost 1 base, leaving 10 bases of the junction unmatched. Germline lookup yields CDR1 LNHDA and CDR2 SQIVND (reference sequence). CDR3: CASSIGGSGSRKTQYF. The DNA of the CDR3 is TGTGCCAGTAGTATAGGGGGAAGCGGGAGCAGGAAGACCCAGTACTTC.

At least ten counts were recorded for this clone. The genes are TRBV19 and TRBJ2-1; the D is unclear. V gave up 6 bases and J gave up 7 bases, with 22 bases separating them. Germline V gene sequence: CDR1 LNHDA, CDR2 SQIVND (reference sequence). The CDR3 runs 16 residues. The CDR3 loop reads CASSPLGLGRYNEQFF. In nucleotides, the CDR3 is TGTGCCAGTAGCCCCTTGGGGTTAGGTCGTTATAATGAGCAGTTCTTC.

This clone was counted only a few times. The V gene is TRBV7-3, the J gene TRBJ2-1; 8 nucleotides align to TRBD1. The trim removed 4 bases at V and 5 bases at J, leaving 4 bases unmatched. This CDR3 has 14 residues. CDR1 and CDR2 (germline): SGHTA, FQGTGA. CDR3 in DNA: TGTGCCAGCAGCTACCGACAGGGGAACAATGAGCAGTTCTTC. Protein sequence: CASSYRQGNNEQFF.

V gene TRBV2 combines with J gene TRBJ1-1; perhaps TRBD1 as D (6 bases). Germline V gene lookup returns CDR1 SNHLY and CDR2 FYNNEI. V dropped 5 bases and J dropped 6 bases, with 7 bases sitting between them. The CDR3 runs 11 residues. The CDR3 region is CASSSGAEAFF. DNA of the CDR3: TGTGCCAGCAGTTCAGGGGCTGAAGCTTTCTTT.

This clone was counted a few times. The chain links TRBV5-1 to TRBJ2-7, with a possible D match to TRBD2 (6 bases). CDR1 is SGHRS, CDR2 YFSETQ, per germline. The CDR3 contains 14 residues. The V end was cut by 2 bases, the J end by 5 bases, with 14 bases between. CDR3 region: CASSFGGATDEQYF. The CDR3 region has the DNA TGCGCCAGCAGCTTTGGCGGGGCCACGGACGAGCAGTACTTC.

This clone has ten or more counts. This chain joins TRBV23-1 and TRBJ2-1; 9 bases line up with TRBD1. TRBV23-1 is treated as an ORF (open reading frame) with a function not yet certain. V was clipped by 3 bases and J by 5 bases; unmatched bases: 11. This CDR3 spans 17 amino acids. The CDR3 protein is CASSQYPTGGCDNEQFF. The CDR3 nucleotides read TGCGCCAGCAGTCAGTACCCCACAGGGGGCTGCGACAATGAGCAGTTCTTC.

This clone was seen ten or more times. The chain joins TRBV4-1 to TRBJ1-1, with D possibly being TRBD1 (5 bases). Between the trimmed V and J ends, which lost 6 bases and 3 bases, there was a span of 14 bases. CDR3 length equals 14 residues. The germline V gene encodes CDR1 MGHRA and CDR2 YSYEKL. The CDR3: CASRPGGGDTEAFF. The CDR3 DNA follows: TGCGCCAGCAGGCCAGGTGGAGGGGACACTGAAGCTTTCTTT.

A few counts support this clone. V and J are TRBV11-2 and TRBJ1-2; no clear D gene. Germline V gene data show CDR1 as SGHAT and CDR2 as FQNNGV. The V and J ends lost 4 bases and 8 bases respectively, with 20 bases between them. CDR3 length: 15 amino acids. This CDR3 is CASSSNRHFGGGYTF. CDR3 DNA: TGTGCCAGCAGCTCTAACCGGCACTTCGGTGGAGGCTACACCTTC.

The chain recombines TRBV9 with TRBJ2-5; 7 nucleotides match TRBD2. The closer fit of TRBJ2-7 to the DNA end suggests the J call may be wrong. Germline V CDR1 and CDR2: SGDLS, YYNGEE. CDR3 length: 16 residues. CDR3 in amino acids: CASSVGGLAELSEQYF. The CDR3 region has the DNA TGTGCCAGCAGCGTAGGGGGTCTAGCGGAGCTCTCCGAGCAGTACTTC.

In regard to this clone: Other DNA sequences within the sample encode an identical CDR3. The chain links TRBV10-3 to TRBJ2-7; D is perhaps TRBD1 (6 bases). CDR1 and CDR2 (germline): ENHRY, SYGVKD. V gave up 10 bases and J gave up 2 bases, with 12 bases separating them. CDR3 length: 12 amino acids. CDR3 bases: TGTGCCAGCCGGGACACAACCTACGAGCAGTACTTC. This sequence encodes CASRDTTYEQYF.

There are a few counts of this clone. The chain recombines TRBV25-1 with TRBJ2-3; D may match TRBD1 or TRBD2 (5 bases each). Per germline, CDR1 MGHDK and CDR2 SYGVNS. The CDR3 is made up of 15 amino acids. V was cut by 4 bases and J by 1 base, with 12 bases left in between. Here the CDR3 DNA reads TGTGCCAGCAGTGCCCGGTGGGGACGCACAGATACGCAGTATTTT. It specifies CASSARWGRTDTQYF.

V usage is TRBV29-1 and J usage is TRBJ2-7, with D perhaps matching TRBD2 (6 bases). The ends were cut back, 7 bases at V and 6 bases at J, with 19 bases in the middle. CDR1 is SQVTM, CDR2 ANQGSEA, per germline. The CDR3 loop spans 13 amino acids. The CDR3 here is CSGGRDSPGEQYF. The CDR3 DNA is TGCAGCGGGGGCCGGGACTCCCCCGGCGAGCAGTACTTC.

In this sample, this clone turned up a few times. The chain employs TRBV4-1 and TRBJ1-1; 7 nucleotides line up with TRBD1. CDR1 and CDR2 (germline): MGHRA, YSYEKL. V gave up 2 bases and J gave up 7 bases; unmatched junction bases: 7. The CDR3 is made up of 14 amino acids. CDR3 amino acids: CASSQRDRVYEAFF. For the CDR3, the DNA is TGCGCCAGCAGCCAACGAGACAGGGTTTATGAAGCTTTCTTT.

The chain joins TRBV19 to TRBJ2-1; weak D call: TRBD2 (6 bases). This CDR3 comprises 16 residues. The germline V gene has CDR1 LNHDA and CDR2 SQIVND (reference sequence). Trimming pared 7 bases from V and 4 bases from J, leaving 20 bases between. CDR3 residues: CASTPVSASAYNEQFF. The CDR3 bases are TGTGCCAGTACCCCCGTGAGCGCTAGCGCTTACAATGAGCAGTTCTTC.

This clone occurred a few times. The gene calls are TRBV5-1 and TRBJ1-2, with 7 bases that match TRBD1. The CDR3 sequence is 15 residues long. Germline trimming cut 2 bases from V and 6 bases from J; bases unmatched to any gene: 10. Per the germline V gene, CDR1 is SGHRS and CDR2 is YFSETQ. The DNA for the CDR3 is TGCGCCAGCAGCTTTTCGGTCGAGGGGGCCGATGGCTACACCTTC. Its translation is CASSFSVEGADGYTF.